The 22 T cell receptor beta chains below all came from one sample that was sequenced in a study of identical twins. Via MiXCR, TCRdb re-called the 5' RACE reads, giving one row per CDR3 protein. The repertoire holds roughly 690,000 distinct CDR3 sequences, with approximately 22% as singletons. The same specimen was also included in a second study, on T cells expressing NK-cell markers.

Sequencing was carried out using PBMCs. Receptor source: a woman younger than 35 in good health.

Ten or more counts support this clonotype. This rearrangement joins TRBV6-1 to TRBJ1-5, with D perhaps TRBD1 (5 bases). The germline CDR1 and CDR2 sequences are MNHNS and SASEGT. Trimming left V 5 bases short and J 1 base short, with 18 bases between. The CDR3 spans 17 residues. This CDR3 reads CASSPRWGGLSNQPQHF. CDR3 DNA sequence: TGTGCCAGCAGTCCACGCTGGGGGGGTCTGAGCAATCAGCCCCAGCATTTT.

This clonotype has only a few counts. V usage is TRBV6-1 and J usage is TRBJ2-1, with 7 bases matching TRBD2. V dropped 6 bases and J dropped 5; count of bases not matched to a gene: 7. This CDR3 contains 14 residues. Per germline, CDR1 MNHNS and CDR2 SASEGT. The CDR3 is CASRRGSAHNEQFF. The CDR3 DNA is TGTGCCAGCAGGCGCGGGAGTGCACACAATGAGCAGTTCTTC.

This clonotype was picked up one time. This rearrangement joins TRBV12-3 or TRBV12-4 to TRBJ1-2; TRBD1 aligns across 7 bases. This CDR3 region has 12 residues. Germline trimming cut 6 bases from V and 8 bases from J; bases unmatched to any gene: 6. The CDR3 bases are TGTGCCAGCAGCCGACAGGGCGAAGGCTACACCTTC. Its protein is CASSRQGEGYTF.

The chain is built from TRBV27 and TRBJ2-1; 9 nucleotides align to TRBD2. Germline CDR1 and CDR2: MNHEY and SMNVEV (reference sequence). With 3 bases clipped from V and 5 bases from J, the junction kept 17 bases outside the gene matches. The CDR3 has 19 amino acids. CDR3 bases: TGTGCCAGCAGTTTCCGCCAGACAGGGTTGGGACTAGCCCACAATGAGCAGTTCTTC. Protein product: CASSFRQTGLGLAHNEQFF.

V usage is TRBV7-3 and J usage is TRBJ2-7, with 9 bases fitting TRBD2. Looked up from germline, CDR1 is SGHTA and CDR2 is FQGTGA. Trimming at V came to 1 base and at J to 2 bases, leaving 6 bases not matched to a gene. The CDR3 has 16 amino acids. Here the CDR3 reads CASSLRPAGGPYEQYF. In nucleotides, the CDR3 is TGTGCCAGCAGCTTAAGGCCAGCGGGGGGCCCCTACGAGCAGTACTTC.

This clonotype turned up a few times. This chain joins TRBV20-1 and TRBJ2-3; perhaps TRBD2 as D (8 bases). Between the trimmed V and J ends, which lost 5 bases and 5 bases, there was a span of 23 bases. Germline assignment: CDR1 DFQATT and CDR2 SNEGSKA (reference sequence). There are 16 residues in the CDR3. The CDR3 sequence is CSADRDGLANGDTQYF. Here the CDR3 DNA reads TGCAGTGCTGACAGGGACGGACTAGCAAACGGAGATACGCAGTATTTT.

This clonotype was observed a handful of times. V gene TRBV7-8 combines with J gene TRBJ2-7; TRBD1 aligns across 8 bases. CDR3 length equals 14 residues. Per germline, CDR1 SGHVS and CDR2 FQNEAQ. V lost 5 bases, J lost 6 bases, and 9 bases stayed unmatched. The CDR3, as DNA: TGTGCCAGCAGCATAGGACAGGGTCTCGCCGAGCAGTACTTC. Its protein is CASSIGQGLAEQYF.

This clonotype was observed a single time. The chain links TRBV5-5 to TRBJ2-5, with 15 positions matching TRBD2. The V and J ends lost 3 bases and 1 base, in that order; junction bases with no gene match: 4. The CDR3 is 17 residues long. Per the germline V gene, CDR1 is SGHKS and CDR2 is YYEKEE (reference sequence). CDR3 sequence reads: CASSSRTSGGVQETQYF. The DNA of the CDR3 is TGTGCCAGCAGCTCAAGGACTAGCGGGGGGGTCCAAGAGACCCAGTACTTC.

This clonotype was recorded a few times. The rearrangement uses TRBV20-1 and TRBJ2-3; D not resolved. V was trimmed by 8 bases and J by 3 bases, leaving 15 bases between them. Germline CDR1 reads DFQATT; CDR2 reads SNEGSKA (reference sequence). The CDR3 is 13 amino acids. The DNA for the CDR3 is TGCAGTCGTAGAGAAGGTGGAACAGATACGCAGTATTTT. This sequence encodes CSRREGGTDTQYF.

V is TRBV5-5 and J is TRBJ1-6, with a weak D call TRBD1 (5 bases). This CDR3 has 15 residues. V lost 0 bases to trimming and J lost 8 bases, with 12 bases between them. Germline assignment: CDR1 SGHKS and CDR2 YYEKEE (reference sequence). CDR3 nucleotide sequence: TGTGCCAGCAGCTTGGGGGGCTGGGAGGATTCACCCCTCCACTTT. It specifies CASSLGGWEDSPLHF. Complete variable domain (other parts from reference TRBV5-5 and TRBJ1-6): DAGVTQSPTHLIKTRGQQVTLRCSPISGHKSVSWYQQVLGQGPQFIFQYYEKEERGRGNFPDRFSARQFPNYSSELNVNALLLGDSALYLCASSLGGWEDSPLHFGNGTRLTVT.

DNA of the CDR3: TGTGCCAGCAGCAATCGGGGCTGGTACGAGCAGTACTTC. Its protein product is CASSNRGWYEQYF. This chain joins TRBV7-2 and TRBJ2-7; D tentatively fits TRBD1 or TRBD2 (5 bases each). The CDR3 is 13 residues long. The germline V gene has CDR1 SGHTA and CDR2 FQGNSA. V gave up 5 bases and J gave up 4 bases, with 12 bases separating them.

This chain connects TRBV20-1 to TRBJ2-1; TRBD1 might be the D (5 bases). Looked up from germline, CDR1 is DFQATT and CDR2 is SNEGSKA (reference sequence). The CDR3 covers 14 residues. With 6 bases removed from V and 9 bases from J, the gap between germline ends came to 21 bases. The CDR3 loop is CSALKSGQGSEQFF. CDR3 DNA sequence: TGCAGTGCCCTGAAATCCGGGCAGGGCAGTGAGCAGTTCTTC.

The chain couples TRBV7-2 to TRBJ2-3, with a weak D call TRBD2 (6 bases). V shed 7 bases and J shed 6 bases, with 17 bases lying between them. Per the germline V gene, CDR1 is SGHTA and CDR2 is FQGNSA. The CDR3 consists of 14 residues. The CDR3 nucleotides are TGTGCCAGCAACCACCGGGAGCGCCCGGATACGCAGTATTTT. This translates into CASNHRERPDTQYF. The variable domain in full, with the rest retrieved from reference TRBV7-2 and TRBJ2-3, is GAGVSQSPSNKVTEKGKDVELRCDPISGHTALYWYRQSLGQGLEFLIYFQGNSAPDKSGLPSDRFSAERTGGSVSTLTIQRTQQEDSAVYLCASNHRERPDTQYFGPGTRLTVL.

This chain uses TRBV6-1 with TRBJ2-7; 12 positions agree with TRBD2. CDR1 is MNHNS and CDR2 is SASEGT in the germline V gene. V dropped 5 bases and J dropped 5; count of bases not matched to a gene: 7. This CDR3 contains 15 residues. CDR3 sequence (DNA): TGTGCCAGCAGTCAAGGACTAGCGGGATCTAACGAGCAGTACTTC. It encodes CASSQGLAGSNEQYF.

The rearrangement joins TRBV12-3 or TRBV12-4 to TRBJ2-7, with a tentative D call TRBD2 (7 bases). V shed 8 bases and J shed 4 bases, with 18 bases lying between them. This CDR3 has 14 residues. The CDR3 is CASRKGGGLYEQYF. CDR3 DNA: TGTGCCAGCCGGAAGGGGGGGGGCCTTTACGAGCAGTACTTC.

This chain uses TRBV7-2 with TRBJ2-3; D uncertain. Trimming removed 1 base from V and 4 bases from J, with 12 bases in between. The CDR3 is 15 amino acids. Per the germline V gene, CDR1 is SGHTA and CDR2 is FQGNSA. The CDR3 coding sequence is TGTGCCAGCAGCTTAGACGGCTCTCGGGCAGATACGCAGTATTTT. This sequence encodes CASSLDGSRADTQYF.

This chain links TRBV3-1 with TRBJ2-3; D might be TRBD1 or TRBD2, each matching 7 bases. The length of the CDR3 is 16 residues. Germline CDR1 reads LGHDT; CDR2 reads YNNKEL (reference sequence). V lost 4 bases and J lost 4, with 18 bases in between. CDR3 in amino acids: CASSRMGGGASDTQYF. CDR3 DNA sequence: TGTGCCAGCAGCCGCATGGGAGGGGGCGCATCAGATACGCAGTATTTT.

This clonotype occurred a few times. This chain joins TRBV12-3 or TRBV12-4 and TRBJ1-4, with D maybe TRBD1 (6 bases). V was trimmed by 3 bases and J by 7 bases, leaving 12 bases between them. This CDR3 spans 14 amino acids. CDR3 in amino acids: CASSFGGLGEKLFF. In DNA, the CDR3 is TGTGCCAGCAGTTTTGGGGGGCTCGGTGAAAAACTGTTTTTT.

This clonotype was seen only a few times. The chain links TRBV5-5 to TRBJ2-7; the D gene is possibly TRBD2 (6 bases). CDR1 and CDR2 from the germline V gene are SGHKS and YYEKEE (reference sequence). CDR3 length: 13 residues. V shed 5 bases and J shed 3 bases, with 12 bases lying between them. The CDR3 nucleotides are TGTGCCAGCAGTGGAGGGGACCACTACGAGCAGTACTTC. Translating it yields CASSGGDHYEQYF.

V is TRBV29-1 and J is TRBJ2-3; unclear D gene. The CDR3 has 10 residues. Trimming cost V 4 bases and J 5 bases, with 4 bases left between them. Germline CDR1 reads SQVTM; CDR2 reads ANQGSEA. CDR3 region: CSVAVDTQYF. The CDR3 region has the DNA TGCAGCGTTGCAGTAGATACGCAGTATTTT.

In its sample, this clonotype was seen a few times. The CDR3 nucleotides are TGCGCCAGCAGCTTGAGGGCTAGCGGAGGGAACACCGGGGAGCTGTTTTTT. Amino acids: CASSLRASGGNTGELFF. The rearrangement joins TRBV5-1 to TRBJ2-2; 7 bases fit TRBD2. Germline CDR1 reads SGHRS; CDR2 reads YFSETQ. This CDR3 is 17 amino acids long. V shed 1 base, J shed 1 base, and the junction held 7 bases outside the gene matches.

The chain employs TRBV7-2 and TRBJ2-3; D remains unclear. The V gene lost 7 bases and the J gene lost 3 bases, with 20 bases spanning the gap. Germline V gene data show CDR1 as SGHTA and CDR2 as FQGNSA. The CDR3 runs to 16 residues. This CDR3 reads CASISRMGSATDTQYF. The CDR3 DNA follows: TGTGCCAGCATCTCCCGTATGGGTAGTGCGACAGATACGCAGTATTTT.